The present T cell receptor (beta chain) was sequenced within a study of post-analysis software for immune sequencing data. Study-level information: Patients with relapsing-remitting, secondary progressive and progressive-relapsing multiple sclerosis courses were all represented.

This CDR3 has 13 amino acids. Losses at the gene ends were 4 bases for V and 10 bases for J; bases not matched to a gene: 5. Germline CDR1 is LGHDT and CDR2 is YNNKEL (reference sequence). General study points: With TRBV5-6, TRBV5-1 and TRBV20-1 included, about five TRBV segments were more frequent in patients than in controls. Versus controls, multiple sclerosis patients showed significantly lower diversity (normalized Chao1).

Presence of unique molecular identifiers characterized the TCR beta cDNA libraries. TCRdb reprocessed the PCR reads with MiXCR, giving one entry per CDR3 protein. The data hold roughly 580,000 distinct CDR3 sequences, with about 40% observed a single time. This clonotype was found many times. What it binds is unknown. The clonotype originates from a girl between 5 and 17 years old with multiple sclerosis. Sequenced: blood. The chain has TRBV3-1 and TRBJ2-1; 9 bases line up with TRBD1. CDR3 loop: CASSRGQGGEQFF. CDR3 bases: TGTGCCAGCAGCCGGGGACAGGGAGGAGAGCAGTTCTTC.